This TCR beta chain was sequenced during a study of T cell responses to AZD1222 COVID-19 vaccine. Points from the study as a whole: Most donors were white British and more were female, and clonal diversity was possibly underestimated. No repertoire was sampled before or during the peak T cell response, only after it.

This table comes from immunoSEQ multiplex PCR, and its TCRdb copy is limited to in-frame clones, with some not included. The top ten clones hold about 7.8% of a sample with 90,000 to 100,000 clones, roughly 90% of them seen once. This CDR3 contains 15 residues. V was cut by 4 bases and J by 3 bases, with 16 bases left in between. The germline V gene has CDR1 SGDLS and CDR2 YYNGEE. As to this clone: The antigen is not known.

The sequencing here drew on peripheral blood, taken on day 0 of AZD1222 vaccination. V is TRBV9 and J is TRBJ1-1, with D maybe TRBD1 (5 bases). The TCR comes from an adult in good health. CDR3 loop: CASSPRAQLDTEAFF. The CDR3 nucleotides are TGTGCCAGCAGCCCCAGGGCACAGCTAGACACTGAAGCTTTCTTT.